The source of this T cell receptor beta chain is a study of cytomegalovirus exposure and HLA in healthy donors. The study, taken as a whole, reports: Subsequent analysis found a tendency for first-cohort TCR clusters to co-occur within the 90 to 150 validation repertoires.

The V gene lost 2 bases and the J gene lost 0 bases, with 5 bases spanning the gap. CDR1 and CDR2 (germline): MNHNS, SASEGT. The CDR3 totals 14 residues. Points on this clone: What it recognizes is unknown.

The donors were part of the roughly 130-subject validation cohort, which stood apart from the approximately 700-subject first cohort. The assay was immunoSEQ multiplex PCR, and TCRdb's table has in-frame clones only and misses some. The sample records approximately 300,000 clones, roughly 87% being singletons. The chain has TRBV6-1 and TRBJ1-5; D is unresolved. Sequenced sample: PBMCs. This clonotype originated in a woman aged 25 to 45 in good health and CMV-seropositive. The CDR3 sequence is CASSERNSNQPQHF. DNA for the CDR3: TGTGCCAGCAGTGAACGTAATAGCAATCAGCCCCAGCATTTT.